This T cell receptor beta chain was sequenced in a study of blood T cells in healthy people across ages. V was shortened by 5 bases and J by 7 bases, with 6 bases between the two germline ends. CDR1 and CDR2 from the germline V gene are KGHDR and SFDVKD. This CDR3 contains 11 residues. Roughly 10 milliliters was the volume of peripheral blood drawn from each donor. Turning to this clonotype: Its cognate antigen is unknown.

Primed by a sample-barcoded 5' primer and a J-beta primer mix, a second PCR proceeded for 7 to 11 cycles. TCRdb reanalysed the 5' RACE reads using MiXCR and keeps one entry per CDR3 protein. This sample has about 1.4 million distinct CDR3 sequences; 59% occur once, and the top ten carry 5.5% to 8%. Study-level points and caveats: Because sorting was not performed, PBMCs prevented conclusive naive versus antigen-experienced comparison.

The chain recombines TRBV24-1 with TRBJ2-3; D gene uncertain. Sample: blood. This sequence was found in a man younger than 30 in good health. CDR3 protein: CATSGSYTQYF. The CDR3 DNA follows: TGTGCCACCAGTGGTAGTTATACGCAGTATTTT.